The 2 T cell receptor beta chains below were found in one sample sequenced in a study of cytomegalovirus exposure and HLA in healthy donors. The PCR made use of 60 Vbeta and 13 Jbeta primers. Produced via immunoSEQ multiplex PCR; TCRdb's table is partial and in-frame only. In the table there are under 200,000 clones, 84% of which are singletons. The material sequenced was PBMCs. These receptors were taken from a man aged 25-40 years in good health and CMV-seronegative.

This chain uses TRBV28 with TRBJ2-7; maybe TRBD2 (7 bases). Between the trimmed V and J ends, which lost 7 bases and 3 bases, there was a span of 13 bases. CDR1 and CDR2 from the germline V gene are MDHEN and SYDVKM. This CDR3 has 13 residues. The CDR3, as DNA: TGTGCCAGCATTTCGGGGGGCCGCTACGAGCAGTACTTC. Amino acid sequence: CASISGGRYEQYF.

The chain links TRBV7-6 to TRBJ2-1; 9 nucleotides line up with TRBD2. The length of the CDR3 is 17 residues. The germline gives CDR1 SGHVS, CDR2 FNYEAQ. J lost 0 bases, V lost 5 bases, and 8 bases had no gene match. DNA for the CDR3: TGTGCCAGCAGCCTCCATCTTAGCGGGAGCTCCTACAATGAGCAGTTCTTC. This translates into CASSLHLSGSSYNEQFF.